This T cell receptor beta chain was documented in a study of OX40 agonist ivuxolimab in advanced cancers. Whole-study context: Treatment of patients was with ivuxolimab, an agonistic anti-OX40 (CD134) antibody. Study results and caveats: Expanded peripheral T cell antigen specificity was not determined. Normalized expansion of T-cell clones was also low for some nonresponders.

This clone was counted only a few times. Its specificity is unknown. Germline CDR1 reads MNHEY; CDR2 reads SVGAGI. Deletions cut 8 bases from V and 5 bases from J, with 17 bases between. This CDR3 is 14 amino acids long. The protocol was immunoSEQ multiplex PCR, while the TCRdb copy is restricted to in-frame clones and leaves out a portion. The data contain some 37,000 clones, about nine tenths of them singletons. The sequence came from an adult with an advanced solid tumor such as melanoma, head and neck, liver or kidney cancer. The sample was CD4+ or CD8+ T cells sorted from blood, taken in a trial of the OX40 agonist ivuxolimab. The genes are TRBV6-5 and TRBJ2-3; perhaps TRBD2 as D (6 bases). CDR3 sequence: CASYSAGRRDTQYF. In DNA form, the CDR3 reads TGTGCCAGCTACTCGGCGGGACGGCGAGATACGCAGTATTTT.